This T cell receptor (beta chain) was captured in a study of T cell repertoires in cytomegalovirus infection. Germline CDR1 MDHEN, CDR2 SYDVKM. CDR3 size: 15 residues. The ends were cut back, 3 bases at V and 0 bases at J, with 10 bases in the middle. TCRdb called the reads again in MiXCR, with one record for every CDR3 protein. The table lists 250,000 to 300,000 distinct CDR3 sequences, about a quarter of them singletons, with over 11% in the top ten. A few counts support this clonotype. What was sequenced was PBMCs. The chain uses TRBV28 and TRBJ2-3, with a weak D call TRBD1 (6 bases). The clonotype was recovered from a human donor in good health (CMV status not recorded). Some clones in this sample may be carry-over from other donors' samples. In DNA form, the CDR3 reads TGTGCCAGCAGTTTGCCGGGACACAGCACAGATACGCAGTATTTT. This sequence encodes CASSLPGHSTDTQYF.